The 32 T cell receptor beta chains below all came from one sample that was sequenced in a study of shared clonotypes between healthy human individuals. This table comes from immunoSEQ multiplex PCR, and its TCRdb copy is limited to in-frame clones, with some not included. The sample records about 2.4 million clones, 90% to 95% being singletons. The sequenced material came from naive CD4+ T cells sorted from blood. Stated subset: CD45RA+ positively selected. These receptors came from a man in his late teens or twenties in good health.

This chain links TRBV29-1 with TRBJ2-3; no reliable D call. Trimming removed 4 bases at V and 4 bases at J, with 9 bases between. This CDR3 spans 12 amino acids. CDR1 is SQVTM, CDR2 ANQGSEA, per germline. The CDR3 DNA reads as TGCAGCGTTGTCCCTGTCGCAGATACGCAGTATTTT. Its translation: CSVVPVADTQYF.

The V and J genes are TRBV5-1 and TRBJ1-5, with TRBD1 matching 8 bases. This CDR3 spans 15 amino acids. V was clipped by 4 bases and J by 4 bases; unmatched bases: 7. Germline V lookup: CDR1 SGHRS, CDR2 YFSETQ. CDR3 loop: CASSPMTGENQPQHF. CDR3 DNA sequence: TGCGCCAGCAGCCCCATGACAGGGGAAAATCAGCCCCAGCATTTT.

CDR3 protein: CASSSYPQETQYF. CDR3 nucleotide sequence: TGTGCCAGCAGCTCCTATCCCCAAGAGACCCAGTACTTC. J is TRBJ2-5 and V is TRBV7-9, with D unclear. From germline, CDR1 is SEHNR and CDR2 FQNEAQ (reference sequence). Trimming removed 4 bases at V and 1 base at J, with 7 bases between. The CDR3 is made up of 13 amino acids.

V gene TRBV9 combines with J gene TRBJ2-5; tentative D call: TRBD1 (5 bases). Germline-derived CDR1 and CDR2 are SGDLS and YYNGEE. Trimming took 7 bases from V and 5 from J, leaving 15 bases between them. The CDR3 totals 13 residues. CDR3 sequence: CASSQGLGETQYF. DNA of the CDR3: TGTGCCAGCTCTCAGGGCTTAGGGGAGACCCAGTACTTC.

The chain carries TRBV2 and TRBJ2-6, with D unclear. Trimming took 7 bases from V and 0 from J, leaving 7 bases between them. The germline CDR1 and CDR2 sequences are SNHLY and FYNNEI. The CDR3 spans 14 residues. The CDR3 sequence is CASTEDSGANVLTF. The CDR3 DNA sequence: TGTGCCAGCACCGAGGACTCTGGGGCCAACGTCCTGACTTTC.

This clone was detected only once. The chain combines TRBV6-4 with TRBJ2-3; no firm D call. The germline CDR1 and CDR2 sequences are MRHNA and SNTAGT. The CDR3 has 15 amino acids. V lost 3 bases, J lost 0 bases, and 10 bases lay in between. The CDR3 DNA follows: TGTGCCAGCAGTGAGGCAGGTAGGAGCACAGATACGCAGTATTTT. Amino acid sequence: CASSEAGRSTDTQYF.

The chain links TRBV7-9 to TRBJ2-7, with D unclear. Trimming took off 3 bases at V and 2 bases at J, with 11 bases between the two ends. CDR1 and CDR2 (germline): SEHNR, FQNEAQ (reference sequence). This CDR3 region has 14 residues. CDR3 in amino acids: CASSFAAGPYEQYF. The DNA of the CDR3 is TGTGCCAGCAGCTTTGCCGCAGGTCCCTACGAGCAGTACTTC.

Details on this clone: Other DNA sequences in the sample encode the same CDR3. The V call is TRBV18, the J call TRBJ2-5; D is unclear. V was pared by 0 bases and J by 5 bases, with 7 bases between. The CDR3 has 13 residues. Germline values: CDR1 KGHSH, CDR2 LQKENI. CDR3 amino acids: CASSPPISETQYF. CDR3 sequence (DNA): TGTGCCAGCTCACCACCAATTTCGGAGACCCAGTACTTC.

The chain joins TRBV6-1 to TRBJ2-5; D unclear. The ends were cut back, 0 bases at V and 2 bases at J, with 13 bases in the middle. The germline V gene encodes CDR1 MNHNS and CDR2 SASEGT. This CDR3 region has 16 residues. The CDR3 sequence is CASSEAHLRKQETQYF. For the CDR3, the DNA is TGTGCCAGCAGTGAAGCGCACCTACGGAAACAAGAGACCCAGTACTTC.

The chain combines TRBV18 with TRBJ1-4; 10 nucleotides line up with TRBD1. CDR1 is KGHSH and CDR2 is LQKENI in the germline V gene. V dropped 6 bases and J dropped 4; count of bases not matched to a gene: 8. The CDR3 is 16 amino acids. In DNA, the CDR3 is TGTGCCAGCTCCGCCGGGACAGGGGCATTTAATGAAAAACTGTTTTTT. Amino acid sequence: CASSAGTGAFNEKLFF.

CDR3 coding DNA: TGCGCCAGCAGCTTGCCCGGGAAAGAGACCCAGTACTTC. Its translation: CASSLPGKETQYF. The chain couples TRBV5-1 to TRBJ2-5; perhaps TRBD2 as D (5 bases). The germline gives CDR1 SGHRS, CDR2 YFSETQ. CDR3 size: 13 residues. Trimming removed 1 base at V and 3 bases at J, with 7 bases between.

The rearrangement joins TRBV10-3 to TRBJ2-3; D gene ambiguous. The germline V and J ends were trimmed by 10 bases and 2 bases, with 7 bases remaining between them. The germline gives CDR1 ENHRY, CDR2 SYGVKD. The CDR3 extends over 11 amino acids. Here the CDR3 DNA reads TGTGCCAGCGGTTCCACAGATACGCAGTATTTT. This sequence encodes CASGSTDTQYF.

The rearrangement uses TRBV7-2 and TRBJ2-3; D remains unclear. Looked up from germline, CDR1 is SGHTA and CDR2 is FQGNSA. V lost 1 base and J lost 5, with 4 bases in between. This CDR3 comprises 12 residues. Written as DNA, the CDR3 is TGTGCCAGCAGCTTAGTTAGAGATACGCAGTATTTT. This encodes CASSLVRDTQYF.

The chain joins TRBV7-9 to TRBJ1-2; no clear D gene. The CDR3 sequence is 15 residues long. V was shortened by 1 base and J by 6 bases, with 15 bases between the two germline ends. Germline V gene lookup returns CDR1 SEHNR and CDR2 FQNEAQ (reference sequence). In DNA form, the CDR3 reads TGTGCCAGCAGCTTAGTGGCGGGCCCCGAGAATGGCTACACCTTC. Its translation is CASSLVAGPENGYTF.

The chain has TRBV18 and TRBJ2-7, with TRBD2 identical over 7 bases. The CDR3 extends over 14 amino acids. V trimming: 2 bases; J trimming: 5 bases; junction bases outside the gene matches: 6. Germline V gives CDR1 KGHSH, CDR2 LQKENI. The chain's CDR3 is CASSPGAGVNEQYF. The DNA of the CDR3 is TGTGCCAGCTCACCAGGGGCGGGAGTAAACGAGCAGTACTTC.

This clone showed up just once. The sample carries other DNA sequences with the same CDR3. The chain has TRBV6-5 and TRBJ2-7, with 7 bases aligning to TRBD2. The CDR3 has 15 residues. Trimming cost V 2 bases and J 1 base; bases outside gene matches: 5. The germline V gene has CDR1 MNHEY and CDR2 SVGAGI. CDR3 DNA sequence: TGTGCCAGCAGTTACAGGTCTAGCGGATCCTACGAGCAGTACTTC. The encoded protein is CASSYRSSGSYEQYF.

The J gene is TRBJ2-7, the V gene TRBV5-6, with D possibly called TRBD1 or TRBD2 (5 bases each). The CDR3 loop spans 12 amino acids. Looked up from germline, CDR1 is SGHDT and CDR2 is YYEEEE. V lost 4 bases and J lost 4, with 9 bases in between. CDR3 in amino acids: CASSRDGYEQYF. CDR3 sequence (DNA): TGTGCCAGCAGCAGGGACGGATACGAGCAGTACTTC.

V gene TRBV7-9 combines with J gene TRBJ2-5, with D possibly being TRBD1 or TRBD2 (5 bases each). V gave up 7 bases and J gave up 2 bases, with 11 bases separating them. Germline V lookup: CDR1 SEHNR, CDR2 FQNEAQ (reference sequence). The CDR3 is made up of 13 amino acids. CDR3: CASTRDGQETQYF. CDR3 nucleotides: TGTGCCAGCACCAGGGACGGACAAGAGACCCAGTACTTC.

CDR3 region: CAWRGLSTTQYF. The CDR3 nucleotides read TGTGCCTGGAGGGGCTTATCGACCACGCAGTATTTT. The V gene is TRBV30, the J gene TRBJ2-3; D is ambiguous. The germline V and J ends were trimmed by 3 bases and 9 bases, with 13 bases remaining between them. The CDR3 runs 12 residues. In germline, CDR1 is GTSNPN, CDR2 SVGIG (reference sequence).

The CDR3 region has the DNA TGCGCCAGCAGCGCACCGGACAGAGCGAACACCGGGGAGCTGTTTTTT. It codes for CASSAPDRANTGELFF. This chain connects TRBV5-1 to TRBJ2-2; possible D gene TRBD1, 6 bases. Per the germline V gene, CDR1 is SGHRS and CDR2 is YFSETQ. V lost 4 bases and J lost 0, with 13 bases in between. CDR3 length equals 16 residues.

The chain employs TRBV2 and TRBJ2-3, with 7 bases lining up with TRBD1. Trimming cost V 6 bases and J 5 bases; bases outside gene matches: 11. The CDR3 contains 15 residues. Germline V lookup: CDR1 SNHLY, CDR2 FYNNEI. The CDR3 loop is CASRQGINGRDTQYF. For the CDR3, the DNA is TGTGCCAGCAGACAGGGGATAAATGGCAGAGATACGCAGTATTTT.

This clone was detected a few times. J is TRBJ1-5 and V is TRBV2; D may be TRBD1 (5 bases). This CDR3 comprises 13 residues. The germline gives CDR1 SNHLY, CDR2 FYNNEI. Deletions cut 3 bases from V and 4 bases from J, with 7 bases between. The CDR3 protein is CASSDDRNQPQHF. CDR3 coding DNA: TGTGCCAGCAGTGATGACAGAAATCAGCCCCAGCATTTT.

This clone occurred once. The rearrangement uses TRBV2 and TRBJ1-1, with 7 bases identical to TRBD1. Germline CDR1 SNHLY, CDR2 FYNNEI. The J segment lost 9 bases and the V segment lost 6 bases, leaving 7 bases of the junction unmatched. The CDR3 covers 12 residues. CDR3 nucleotides: TGTGCCAGCAGGGAGCAGGGGGGGAAAGCTTTCTTT. This gives the protein CASREQGGKAFF.

This rearrangement joins TRBV5-1 to TRBJ2-3; 10 bases are a match to TRBD2. The CDR3 has 17 amino acids. Germline CDR1 is SGHRS and CDR2 is YFSETQ. Trimming at V came to 4 bases and at J to 0 bases, leaving 8 bases not matched to a gene. The CDR3 DNA sequence: TGCGCCAGCAGCCCGGGAGCGGGAGGGCCGAGCACAGATACGCAGTATTTT. Amino acid sequence: CASSPGAGGPSTDTQYF.

Worth noting for this clone: This same CDR3 is encoded by further DNA sequences in the sample. The chain carries TRBV10-3 and TRBJ1-3; 7 positions match TRBD1. The CDR3 spans 15 residues. V trimming: 2 bases; J trimming: 2 bases; junction bases outside the gene matches: 3. The germline CDR1 and CDR2 sequences are ENHRY and SYGVKD. CDR3 DNA: TGTGCCATCAGTGAGGGCAGGGGGACTGGAAACACCATATATTTT. Its protein is CAISEGRGTGNTIYF.

The V and J genes are TRBV21-1 and TRBJ1-1; no check of the table's D call, TRBD1, against the DNA was made. TRBV21-1 is given as a pseudogene. The CDR3 is made up of 17 amino acids. The chain's CDR3 is CASSKGVRVGMNTEAFF. In nucleotides, the CDR3 is TGTGCCAGCAGCAAAGGGGTCAGGGTAGGAATGAACACTGAAGCTTTCTTT.

The chain links TRBV5-6 to TRBJ2-7; D call uncertain. Trimming cost V 1 base and J 3 bases, with 5 bases left between them. The CDR3 is 12 amino acids. Germline V gene data show CDR1 as SGHDT and CDR2 as YYEEEE. The CDR3 protein is CASSLNHYEQYF. In DNA form, the CDR3 reads TGTGCCAGCAGCTTGAATCACTACGAGCAGTACTTC.

The chain couples TRBV6-6 to TRBJ2-5; D gene ambiguous. CDR1 is MNHNY, CDR2 SVGAGI, per germline (reference sequence). The CDR3 runs to 12 residues. The V end lost 6 bases, the J end lost 3 bases, and 8 bases lay between the germline ends. The CDR3 DNA reads TGTGCCAGCAGCTCGGTTGAAGAGACCCAGTACTTC. Translated, it gives CASSSVEETQYF.

CDR3 coding DNA: TGCGCCAGCAGCCTCCGACTAGCGGGAGATCGAGAGACCCAGTACTTC. This gives the protein CASSLRLAGDRETQYF. This chain connects TRBV4-1 to TRBJ2-5, with TRBD2 matching over 12 bases. Trimming took 4 bases from V and 4 from J; bases not matched to a gene: 7. Germline V CDR1 and CDR2: MGHRA, YSYEKL. CDR3 size: 16 residues.

The V and J genes are TRBV5-1 and TRBJ2-1; weak D call: TRBD2 (5 bases). CDR1 SGHRS and CDR2 YFSETQ come from the germline V gene. The V and J ends lost 0 bases and 7 bases respectively, with 14 bases between them. The CDR3 is 15 residues long. CDR3 sequence: CASSLEGSSGNEQFF. The CDR3 bases are TGCGCCAGCAGCTTGGAAGGGAGTTCGGGGAATGAGCAGTTCTTC.

The CDR3 sequence is CAISESAPGGNYGYTF. The CDR3 DNA is TGTGCCATCAGTGAGTCCGCCCCTGGTGGGAACTATGGCTACACCTTC. The chain carries TRBV10-3 and TRBJ1-2; D gene uncertain. The CDR3 loop spans 16 amino acids. CDR1 and CDR2 (germline): ENHRY, SYGVKD. The V end lost 0 bases, the J end lost 2 bases, and 13 bases lay between the germline ends.

V gene TRBV5-6 combines with J gene TRBJ1-2, with 12 bases identical to TRBD1. The V gene's germline CDR1 is SGHDT and CDR2 YYEEEE. The V segment lost 3 bases and the J segment 2 bases; nucleotides outside the gene matches: 2. This CDR3 spans 15 amino acids. CDR3 DNA sequence: TGTGCCAGCAGCTGGGGGACAGGGGGCAACTATGGCTACACCTTC. This translates into CASSWGTGGNYGYTF.